This T cell receptor (beta chain) was found in a study of T cell responses to AZD1222 COVID-19 vaccine. Second-dose intervals of approximately 4 or approximately 12 weeks were pooled. The CDR3 extends over 15 amino acids. Germline CDR1 reads LNHNV; CDR2 reads YYDKDF (reference sequence). The ends lost 5 bases at V and 2 bases at J; junction bases unmatched: 4. Profiled with immunoSEQ multiplex PCR; TCRdb holds only in-frame clones, not every one. The repertoire holds 90,000 to 120,000 clones, with nearly 90% as singletons. The TCR sequence derives from an adult who received the AZD1222 COVID-19 vaccine. The chain recombines TRBV15 with TRBJ1-3; 9 bases are a match to TRBD1. The specimen comprised peripheral blood, sampled 28 days after the second AZD1222 dose. As DNA, the CDR3 is TGTGCCACCAGCCCCGGGACAGGGACTGGAAACACCATATATTTT. This translates into CATSPGTGTGNTIYF.